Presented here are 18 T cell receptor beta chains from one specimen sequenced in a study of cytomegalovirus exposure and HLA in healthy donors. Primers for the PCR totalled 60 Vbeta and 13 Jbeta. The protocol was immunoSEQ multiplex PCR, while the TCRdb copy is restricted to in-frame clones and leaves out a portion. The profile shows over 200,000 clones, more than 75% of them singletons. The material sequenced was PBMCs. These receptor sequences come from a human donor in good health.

The CDR3 coding sequence is TGTGCCAGCAGCCAAGATGACAAAAAAAACATTCAGTACTTC. Residues: CASSQDDKKNIQYF. The rearrangement links TRBV4-2 to TRBJ2-4; no clear D gene. The CDR3 is 14 amino acids. Trimming shortened V by 0 bases and J by 4 bases, and 7 bases separated the two germline ends. Germline CDR1 reads LGHNA; CDR2 reads YNFKEQ.

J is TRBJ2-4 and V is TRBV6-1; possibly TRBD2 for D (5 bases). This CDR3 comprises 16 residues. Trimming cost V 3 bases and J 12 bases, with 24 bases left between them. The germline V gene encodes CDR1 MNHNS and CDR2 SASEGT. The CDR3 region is CASSEARTLTQHGQYF. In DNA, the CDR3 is TGTGCCAGCAGTGAGGCGAGGACTCTCACCCAACATGGTCAGTACTTC.

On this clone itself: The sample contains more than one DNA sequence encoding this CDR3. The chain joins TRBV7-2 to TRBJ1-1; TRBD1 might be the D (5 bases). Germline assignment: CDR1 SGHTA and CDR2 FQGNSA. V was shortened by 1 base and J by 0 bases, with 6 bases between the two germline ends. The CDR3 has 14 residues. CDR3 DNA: TGTGCCAGCAGCTTAGGACAGTTGAACACTGAAGCTTTCTTT. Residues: CASSLGQLNTEAFF. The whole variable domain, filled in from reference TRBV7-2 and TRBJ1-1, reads GAGVSQSPSNKVTEKGKDVELRCDPISGHTALYWYRQSLGQGLEFLIYFQGNSAPDKSGLPSDRFSAERTGGSVSTLTIQRTQQEDSAVYLCASSLGQLNTEAFFGQGTRLTVV.

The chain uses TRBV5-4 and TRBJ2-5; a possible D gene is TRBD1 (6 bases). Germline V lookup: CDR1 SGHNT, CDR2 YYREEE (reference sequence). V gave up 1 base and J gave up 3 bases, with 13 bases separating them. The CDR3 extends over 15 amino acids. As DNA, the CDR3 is TGTGCCAGCAGCTTGCCCGGACAGAGCAAAGAGACCCAGTACTTC. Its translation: CASSLPGQSKETQYF.

The CDR3 loop reads CASSQDRSAVAGAPYEQYF. The DNA for the CDR3 is TGCGCCAGCAGCCAAGATCGTTCCGCGGTAGCGGGAGCTCCCTACGAGCAGTACTTC. This chain uses TRBV4-1 with TRBJ2-7, with 9 bases identical to TRBD2. The germline V gene encodes CDR1 MGHRA and CDR2 YSYEKL. The trim removed 0 bases at V and 2 bases at J, leaving 14 bases unmatched. The CDR3 runs 19 residues.

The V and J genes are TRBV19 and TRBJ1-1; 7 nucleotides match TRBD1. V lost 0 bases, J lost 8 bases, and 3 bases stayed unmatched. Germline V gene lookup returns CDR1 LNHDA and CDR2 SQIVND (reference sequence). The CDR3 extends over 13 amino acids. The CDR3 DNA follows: TGTGCCAGTAGTATAGAAGGGGGCCCGGAAGCTTTCTTT. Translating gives CASSIEGGPEAFF.

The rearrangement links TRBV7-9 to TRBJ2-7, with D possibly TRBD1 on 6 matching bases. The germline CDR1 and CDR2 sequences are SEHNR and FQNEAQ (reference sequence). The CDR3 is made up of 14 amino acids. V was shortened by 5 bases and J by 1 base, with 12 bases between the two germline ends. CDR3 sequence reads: CASSTLQGSYEQYF. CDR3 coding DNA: TGTGCCAGCAGCACCTTACAGGGATCCTACGAGCAGTACTTC.

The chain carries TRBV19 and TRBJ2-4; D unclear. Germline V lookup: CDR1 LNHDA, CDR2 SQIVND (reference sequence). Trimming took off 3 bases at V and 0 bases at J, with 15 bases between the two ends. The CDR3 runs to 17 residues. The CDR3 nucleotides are TGTGCCAGTAGTATCTACGTTTACAGCTTAGCCAAAAACATTCAGTACTTC. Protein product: CASSIYVYSLAKNIQYF.

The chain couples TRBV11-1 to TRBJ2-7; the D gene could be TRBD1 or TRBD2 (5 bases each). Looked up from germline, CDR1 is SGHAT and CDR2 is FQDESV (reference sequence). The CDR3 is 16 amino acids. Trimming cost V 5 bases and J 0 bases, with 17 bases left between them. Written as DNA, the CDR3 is TGTGCCAGCAGCCTAGAGGGTGGACACCCCTCCTACGAGCAGTACTTC. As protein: CASSLEGGHPSYEQYF.

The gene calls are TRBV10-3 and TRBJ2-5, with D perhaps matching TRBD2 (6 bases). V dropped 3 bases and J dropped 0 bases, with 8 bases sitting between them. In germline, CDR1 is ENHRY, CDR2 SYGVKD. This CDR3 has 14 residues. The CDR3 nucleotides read TGTGCCATCAGTGACTGGAGGGACCAAGAGACCCAGTACTTC. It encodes CAISDWRDQETQYF.

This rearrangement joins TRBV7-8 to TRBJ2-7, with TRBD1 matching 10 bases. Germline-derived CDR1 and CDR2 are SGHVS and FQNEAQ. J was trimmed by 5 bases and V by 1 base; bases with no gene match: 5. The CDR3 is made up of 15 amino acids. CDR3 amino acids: CASSLVPGQGNEQYF. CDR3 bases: TGTGCCAGCAGCTTAGTCCCGGGACAGGGGAACGAGCAGTACTTC.

For the CDR3, the DNA is TGTGCCAGCAGTTACTCGTCAGGGGTGAACACTGAAGCTTTCTTT. It codes for CASSYSSGVNTEAFF. The V call is TRBV6-5, the J call TRBJ1-1; D is possibly TRBD1 (6 bases). CDR3 length: 15 amino acids. In germline, CDR1 is MNHEY, CDR2 SVGAGI. Trimming removed 0 bases from V and 0 bases from J, with 8 bases in between.

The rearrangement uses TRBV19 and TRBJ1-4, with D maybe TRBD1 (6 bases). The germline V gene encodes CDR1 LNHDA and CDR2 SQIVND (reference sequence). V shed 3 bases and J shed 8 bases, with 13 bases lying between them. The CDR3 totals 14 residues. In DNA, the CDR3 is TGTGCCAGTAGTATTGGTCAGGGGAGCGAAAAACTGTTTTTT. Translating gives CASSIGQGSEKLFF.

The CDR3 DNA sequence: TGTGCCTGGAGCGAAAGACTCGGGACTAGCGGGAGGATCCACGAGCAGTACTTC. Protein: CAWSERLGTSGRIHEQYF. The chain joins TRBV30 to TRBJ2-7; TRBD2 matches 15 bases. Germline assignment: CDR1 GTSNPN and CDR2 SVGIG (reference sequence). The CDR3 is 18 residues long. Trimming at V came to 3 bases and at J to 5 bases, leaving 14 bases not matched to a gene.

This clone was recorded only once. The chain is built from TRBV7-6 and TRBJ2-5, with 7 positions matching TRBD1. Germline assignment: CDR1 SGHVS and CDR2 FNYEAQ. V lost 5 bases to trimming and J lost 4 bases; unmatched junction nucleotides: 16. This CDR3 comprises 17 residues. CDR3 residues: CASSPTSGRYRGETQYF. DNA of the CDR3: TGTGCCAGCAGCCCCACATCGGGGCGGTACAGGGGAGAGACCCAGTACTTC.

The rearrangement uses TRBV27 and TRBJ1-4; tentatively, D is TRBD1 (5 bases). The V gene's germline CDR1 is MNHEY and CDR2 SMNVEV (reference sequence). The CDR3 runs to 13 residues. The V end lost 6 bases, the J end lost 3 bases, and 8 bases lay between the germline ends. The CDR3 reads CASSRVPNEKLFF. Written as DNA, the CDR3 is TGTGCCAGCAGCAGGGTACCTAATGAAAAACTGTTTTTT.

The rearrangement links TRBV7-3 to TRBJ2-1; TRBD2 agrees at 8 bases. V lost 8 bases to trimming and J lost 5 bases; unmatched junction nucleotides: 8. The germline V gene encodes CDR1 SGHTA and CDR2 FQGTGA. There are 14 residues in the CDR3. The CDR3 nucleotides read TGTGCCAGCGCATTGACTAGCGCCAACAATGAGCAGTTCTTC. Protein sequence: CASALTSANNEQFF.

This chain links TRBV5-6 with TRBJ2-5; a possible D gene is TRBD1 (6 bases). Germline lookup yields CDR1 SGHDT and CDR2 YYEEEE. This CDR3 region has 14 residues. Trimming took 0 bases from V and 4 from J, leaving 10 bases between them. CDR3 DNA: TGTGCCAGCAGCTTGGCAGGGGCTAGAGAGACCCAGTACTTC. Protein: CASSLAGARETQYF.